These 27 T cell receptor beta chains originate from one sample sequenced in a study of T cells in Graves' hyperthyroidism and ophthalmopathy. Researchers amplified the TCR beta CDR3 regions from RNA transcripts. The primer set for the first-round RT-PCR of the TCR CDR3 was HTBI. MiXCR was run by TCRdb on the multiplex PCR reads, yielding one entry per CDR3 protein. The table shows about 600,000 distinct CDR3 sequences, with around 16% occurring only once. Input material: blood. These receptors originate from a woman between 40 and 50 years old with Graves' ophthalmopathy.

The J gene is TRBJ1-2, the V gene TRBV27; 9 bases are a match to TRBD1. This CDR3 has 14 residues. The V gene's germline CDR1 is MNHEY and CDR2 SMNVEV (reference sequence). Losses at the gene ends were 4 bases for V and 3 bases for J; bases not matched to a gene: 3. CDR3 region: CASSSGTGHYGYTF. CDR3 DNA sequence: TGTGCCAGCAGTTCCGGGACAGGGCACTATGGCTACACCTTC.

With respect to this clonotype: A much bigger clone sits one base away, suggesting this may be a read error. No DNA is shown, since the ends of the CDR3 on it are uncertain; the CDR3 is the one TCRdb lists. The chain recombines TRBV6-2 or TRBV6-3 with TRBJ1-2. Germline CDR1 reads MNHEY; CDR2 reads SVGEGT. The CDR3 is 16 amino acids long, termini counted. The CDR3 reads CAISAQLLNSDYGCTF.

This chain joins TRBV7-9 and TRBJ2-3; 11 nucleotides match TRBD2. Germline V CDR1 and CDR2: SEHNR, FQNEAQ (reference sequence). The CDR3 has 16 residues. The J segment lost 4 bases and the V segment lost 4 bases, leaving 7 bases of the junction unmatched. The CDR3 coding sequence is TGTGCCAGCAGCTCCTTAGCGGGAGGGCCGGCAGATACGCAGTATTTT. This gives the protein CASSSLAGGPADTQYF.

The chain is built from TRBV6-5 and TRBJ2-2; D is perhaps TRBD1 or TRBD2 (6 bases each). The V and J ends lost 2 bases and 3 bases respectively, with 16 bases between them. CDR1 and CDR2 from the germline V gene are MNHEY and SVGAGI. The CDR3 is made up of 17 amino acids. CDR3 sequence: CASSYGGWTVHTGELFF. The CDR3 DNA sequence: TGTGCCAGCAGTTACGGAGGGTGGACAGTACACACCGGGGAGCTGTTTTTT.

This clonotype was recorded many times. The chain recombines TRBV30 with TRBJ1-4; D unclear. V lost 2 bases, J lost 0 bases, and 7 bases lay in between. The CDR3 is 14 residues long. Germline CDR1 reads GTSNPN; CDR2 reads SVGIG (reference sequence). CDR3 in amino acids: CAWSRSSTNEKLFF. CDR3 nucleotide sequence: TGTGCCTGGAGTAGGTCTTCAACTAATGAAAAACTGTTTTTT.

This clonotype was detected once. The chain joins TRBV20-1 to TRBJ2-6; 7 bases match TRBD1. Germline CDR1 DFQATT, CDR2 SNEGSKA (reference sequence). CDR3 length equals 18 residues. Trimming removed 3 bases from V and 1 base from J; junction bases left unmatched: 12. CDR3 region: CSARDRDSLLSGANVLTF. CDR3 nucleotides: TGCAGTGCTAGGGACCGGGACAGTTTGTTATCTGGGGCCAACGTCCTGACTTTC.

The J gene is TRBJ1-5, the V gene TRBV28, with D tentatively TRBD1 (6 bases). The CDR3 has 14 amino acids. Trimming took 4 bases from V and 3 from J, leaving 10 bases between them. The germline V gene encodes CDR1 MDHEN and CDR2 SYDVKM. For the CDR3, the DNA is TGTGCCAGCAGTTCACGACAGGCCAATCAGCCCCAGCATTTT. Encoded protein: CASSSRQANQPQHF. Based on the CDR3 plus reference TRBV28 and TRBJ1-5, the full variable domain is DVKVTQSSRYLVKRTGEKVFLECVQDMDHENMFWYRQDPGLGLRLIYFSYDVKMKEKGDIPEGYSVSREKKERFSLILESASTNQTSMYLCASSSRQANQPQHFGDGTRLSIL.

The V call is TRBV28, the J call TRBJ2-7; the D gene could be TRBD1 or TRBD2 (6 bases each). CDR1 is MDHEN, CDR2 SYDVKM, per germline. CDR3 length equals 14 residues. Trimming took 6 bases from V and 3 from J, leaving 15 bases between them. CDR3 loop: CASRGGRNYYEQYF. CDR3 in DNA: TGTGCCAGCAGAGGGGGGCGGAACTACTACGAGCAGTACTTC.

This clonotype showed up many times. This sequence joins TRBV7-2 and TRBJ1-1; no clear D. The CDR3 is 14 residues long. V lost 1 base to trimming and J lost 7 bases, with 13 bases between them. Germline V gene lookup returns CDR1 SGHTA and CDR2 FQGNSA. In DNA, the CDR3 is TGTGCCAGCAGCTTAGTTGGAGGCGGGGATGAAGCTTTCTTT. Translating it yields CASSLVGGGDEAFF.

V usage is TRBV9 and J usage is TRBJ1-5; tentative D call: TRBD1 (5 bases). The CDR3 totals 15 residues. Germline CDR1 and CDR2: SGDLS and YYNGEE. V lost 0 bases and J lost 6, with 13 bases in between. CDR3: CASSVEGTASQPQHF. CDR3 nucleotide sequence: TGTGCCAGCAGCGTAGAAGGGACTGCTAGTCAGCCCCAGCATTTT.

The chain joins TRBV10-3 to TRBJ1-2, with D possibly being TRBD1 (5 bases). The CDR3 has 15 amino acids. The germline V gene has CDR1 ENHRY and CDR2 SYGVKD. Trimming shortened V by 2 bases and J by 0 bases, and 10 bases separated the two germline ends. The CDR3 DNA reads as TGTGCCATCAGTGAGCCGCAGACAGCTAACTATGGCTACACCTTC. It yields the protein CAISEPQTANYGYTF.

The sample holds a few counts of this clonotype. The gene calls are TRBV6-1 and TRBJ1-5; 7 nucleotides match TRBD1. The CDR3 is 13 residues long. V lost 8 bases, J lost 6 bases, and 7 bases stayed unmatched. The V gene's germline CDR1 is MNHNS and CDR2 SASEGT. The CDR3 region has the DNA TGTGCCAGCGGGCAGGGGGGGGGTCAGCCCCAGCATTTT. Translating gives CASGQGGGQPQHF.

This clonotype was seen many times. This chain connects TRBV3-1 to TRBJ2-7, with 7 bases that match TRBD1. This CDR3 comprises 13 residues. In germline, CDR1 is LGHDT, CDR2 YNNKEL (reference sequence). V dropped 4 bases and J dropped 5; count of bases not matched to a gene: 5. CDR3 nucleotides: TGTGCCAGCAGCCCTACAGGGGTGAACGAGCAGTACTTC. It specifies CASSPTGVNEQYF.

At least ten counts were recorded for this clonotype. The chain has TRBV20-1 and TRBJ2-3, with 11 bases that match TRBD2. Germline V gives CDR1 DFQATT, CDR2 SNEGSKA (reference sequence). The CDR3 consists of 16 residues. V was clipped by 0 bases and J by 4 bases; unmatched bases: 6. DNA for the CDR3: TGCAGTGCTAGAGATGGACTAGCGGGTTACTCAGATACGCAGTATTTT. Its protein is CSARDGLAGYSDTQYF.

This clonotype came up many times. The CDR3 sequence: CSLYSGRDQETQYF. The CDR3, as DNA: TGCAGCCTGTATTCTGGGCGGGACCAAGAGACCCAGTACTTC. The gene calls are TRBV20-1 and TRBJ2-5; D is perhaps TRBD2 (5 bases). This CDR3 region has 14 residues. CDR1 DFQATT and CDR2 SNEGSKA come from the germline V gene (reference sequence).

About this clonotype: One end of the junction varies from germline; a read error may be responsible. This chain links TRBV9 with TRBJ2-3; D is uncertain. Germline V CDR1 and CDR2: SGDLS, YYNGEE. The CDR3 extends over 15 amino acids. CDR3 sequence: CAGSVVWYPTDTQYF. CDR3 DNA: TGTGCCGGCAGCGTAGTATGGTATCCCACAGATACGCAGTATTTT.

This clonotype was detected many times. V is TRBV12-3 or TRBV12-4 and J is TRBJ2-7; either TRBD1 or TRBD2 may fit D (5 bases each). Trimming shortened V by 6 bases and J by 1 base, and 13 bases separated the two germline ends. The CDR3 contains 14 residues. CDR3: CASSRDGRSYEQYF. The DNA of the CDR3 is TGTGCCAGCAGCCGGGACGGCCGATCCTACGAGCAGTACTTC.

The rearrangement uses TRBV4-1 and TRBJ2-7; D might be TRBD1 or TRBD2, each matching 5 bases. Germline loops: CDR1 MGHRA, CDR2 YSYEKL. This CDR3 is built from 15 residues. V was trimmed by 4 bases and J by 7 bases, leaving 20 bases between them. The CDR3 DNA reads TGCGCCAGCAGCCTCCGGGACGGAGGCGCCAGGGAGCAGTACTTC. Translation gives CASSLRDGGAREQYF.

This clonotype was observed many times. V usage is TRBV12-3 or TRBV12-4 and J usage is TRBJ2-5; tentatively, D is TRBD2 (6 bases). The CDR3 totals 13 residues. Between the trimmed V and J ends, which lost 1 base and 7 bases, there was a span of 10 bases. The DNA of the CDR3 is TGTGCCAGCAGTTTAGGGGAGGCGGGGACCCAGTACTTC. Protein: CASSLGEAGTQYF.

The chain employs TRBV5-5 and TRBJ1-1; possibly TRBD1 for D (5 bases). CDR1 and CDR2 (germline): SGHKS, YYEKEE (reference sequence). This CDR3 region has 15 residues. V was clipped by 3 bases and J by 1 base, with 13 bases between them. The chain's CDR3 is CASSSGRVGNTEAFF. The CDR3 DNA is TGTGCCAGCAGCTCAGGCAGGGTAGGGAACACTGAAGCTTTCTTT.

Many counts were recorded for this clonotype. This chain joins TRBV18 and TRBJ1-1; weak D call: TRBD1 (5 bases). The ends were cut back, 3 bases at V and 3 bases at J, with 11 bases in the middle. This CDR3 region has 14 residues. Germline CDR1 and CDR2: KGHSH and LQKENI. CDR3 DNA sequence: TGTGCCAGCTCACCGTACGGGGGGGACACTGAAGCTTTCTTT. Encoded protein: CASSPYGGDTEAFF.

As regards this clonotype: A clone one base away is much larger, so this may be a read error. The J gene is TRBJ2-5, the V gene TRBV20-1; tentatively, D is TRBD2 (5 bases). The germline gives CDR1 DFQATT, CDR2 SNEGSKA (reference sequence). Deletions cut 6 bases from V and 4 bases from J, with 18 bases between. CDR3 length: 14 residues. The CDR3 DNA reads as TGCAGTGCCATGGGATTGAGGGCCTCAGAGACCCAGTACTTC. Translation: CSAMGLRASETQYF.

This clonotype was recorded only once. V gene TRBV7-3 combines with J gene TRBJ2-5, with D perhaps matching TRBD2 (6 bases). With 6 bases removed from V and 2 bases from J, the gap between germline ends came to 19 bases. In germline, CDR1 is SGHTA, CDR2 FQGTGA. The CDR3 consists of 16 residues. The chain's CDR3 is CASSRAGRGAQETQYF. The CDR3, as DNA: TGTGCCAGCAGTCGCGCGGGGCGAGGGGCGCAAGAGACCCAGTACTTC.

Concerning this clonotype itself: Relative to the germline gene, one junction end is altered; a read error may explain this. This chain links TRBV30 with TRBJ2-5; D unclear. Per germline, CDR1 GTSNPN and CDR2 SVGIG (reference sequence). The CDR3 sequence is 11 residues long. The CDR3: CAWSVAGPRTF. CDR3 DNA: TGTGCCTGGAGTGTAGCCGGACCCAGGACCTTC.

This clonotype came up a few times. The chain has TRBV10-3 and TRBJ1-4; the D gene is possibly TRBD1 (5 bases). Deletions cut 2 bases from V and 13 bases from J, with 8 bases between. The germline gives CDR1 ENHRY, CDR2 SYGVKD. The length of the CDR3 is 11 residues. CDR3 nucleotides: TGTGCCATCAGTGAGGGCGGGACACTGTTTTTT. Translation gives CAISEGGTLFF.

The sample holds a few counts of this clonotype. V gene TRBV30 combines with J gene TRBJ2-7; D could derive from TRBD1 or TRBD2 (5 bases each). CDR3 length: 12 amino acids. Per germline, CDR1 GTSNPN and CDR2 SVGIG (reference sequence). V was trimmed by 5 bases and J by 7 bases, leaving 15 bases between them. The CDR3 DNA reads as TGTGCCTGGGGCCGAGGGACGGGGGAGCAGTACTTC. Protein product: CAWGRGTGEQYF.

CDR3 protein: CASSSTTQGNTEAFF. The CDR3 DNA follows: TGTGCCAGCAGCTCTACTACACAGGGGAACACTGAAGCTTTCTTT. The chain is built from TRBV7-9 and TRBJ1-1; maybe TRBD1 (6 bases). In germline, CDR1 is SEHNR, CDR2 FQNEAQ (reference sequence). Trimming took off 4 bases at V and 1 base at J, with 13 bases between the two ends. The CDR3 covers 15 residues.